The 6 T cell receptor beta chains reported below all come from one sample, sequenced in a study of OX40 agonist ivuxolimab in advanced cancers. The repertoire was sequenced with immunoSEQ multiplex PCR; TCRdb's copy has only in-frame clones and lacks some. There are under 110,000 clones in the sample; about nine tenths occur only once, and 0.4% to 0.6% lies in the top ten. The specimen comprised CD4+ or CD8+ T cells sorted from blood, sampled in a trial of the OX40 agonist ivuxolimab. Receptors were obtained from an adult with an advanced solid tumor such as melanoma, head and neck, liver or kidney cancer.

CDR3 sequence: CASSLISRGSQETQYF. DNA for the CDR3: TGTGCCAGCAGTTTAATATCGCGGGGTTCCCAAGAGACCCAGTACTTC. The chain uses TRBV6-5 and TRBJ2-5; maybe TRBD2 (6 bases). This CDR3 region has 16 residues. CDR1 MNHEY and CDR2 SVGAGI come from the germline V gene. The V end was cut by 4 bases, the J end by 1 base, with 16 bases between.

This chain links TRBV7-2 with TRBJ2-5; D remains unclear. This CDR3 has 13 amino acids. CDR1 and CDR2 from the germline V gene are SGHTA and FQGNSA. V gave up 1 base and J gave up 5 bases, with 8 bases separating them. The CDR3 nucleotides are TGTGCCAGCAGCTTAGGTAGCTTGGAGACCCAGTACTTC. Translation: CASSLGSLETQYF.

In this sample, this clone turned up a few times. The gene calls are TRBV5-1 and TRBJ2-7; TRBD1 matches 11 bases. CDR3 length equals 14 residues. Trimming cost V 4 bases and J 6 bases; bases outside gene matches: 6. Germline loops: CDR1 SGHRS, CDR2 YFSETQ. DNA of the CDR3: TGCGCCAGCAGCCCGGGACAGGGGGGGCGCGAGCAGTACTTC. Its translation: CASSPGQGGREQYF.

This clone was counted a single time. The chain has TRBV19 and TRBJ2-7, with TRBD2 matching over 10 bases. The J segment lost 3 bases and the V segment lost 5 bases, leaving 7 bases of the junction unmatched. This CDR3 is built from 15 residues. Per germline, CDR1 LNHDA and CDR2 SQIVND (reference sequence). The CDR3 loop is CASSPGLAVDYEQYF. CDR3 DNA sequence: TGTGCCAGTAGTCCCGGACTAGCGGTGGACTACGAGCAGTACTTC.

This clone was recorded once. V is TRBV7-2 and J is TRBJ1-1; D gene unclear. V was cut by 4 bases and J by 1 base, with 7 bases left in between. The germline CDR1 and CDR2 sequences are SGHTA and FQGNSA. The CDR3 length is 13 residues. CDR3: CASSSQENTEAFF. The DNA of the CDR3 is TGTGCCAGCAGCTCGCAGGAGAACACTGAAGCTTTCTTT.

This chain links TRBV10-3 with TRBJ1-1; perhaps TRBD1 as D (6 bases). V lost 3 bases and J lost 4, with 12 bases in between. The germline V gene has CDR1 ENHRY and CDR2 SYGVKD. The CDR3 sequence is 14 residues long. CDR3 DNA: TGTGCCATCAGTGACGGTACAGGGATCACTGAAGCTTTCTTT. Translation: CAISDGTGITEAFF.